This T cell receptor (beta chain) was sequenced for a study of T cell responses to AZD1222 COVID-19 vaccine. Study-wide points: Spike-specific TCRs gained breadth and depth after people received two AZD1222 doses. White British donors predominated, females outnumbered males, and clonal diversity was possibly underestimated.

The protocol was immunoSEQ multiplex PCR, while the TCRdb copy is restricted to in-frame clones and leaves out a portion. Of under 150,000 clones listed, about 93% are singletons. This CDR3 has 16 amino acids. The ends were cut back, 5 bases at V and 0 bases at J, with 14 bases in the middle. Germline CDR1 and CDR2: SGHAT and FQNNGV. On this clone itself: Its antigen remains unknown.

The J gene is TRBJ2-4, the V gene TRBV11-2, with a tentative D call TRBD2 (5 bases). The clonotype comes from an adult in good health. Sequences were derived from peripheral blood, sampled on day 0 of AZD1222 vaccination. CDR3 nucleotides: TGTGCCAGCAGCCCCCTGCGGACTTTAGCCAAAAACATTCAGTACTTC. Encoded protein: CASSPLRTLAKNIQYF. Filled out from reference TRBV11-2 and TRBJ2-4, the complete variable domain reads EAGVAQSPRYKIIEKRQSVAFWCNPISGHATLYWYQQILGQGPKLLIQFQNNGVVDDSQLPKDRFSAERLKGVDSTLKIQPAKLEDSAVYLCASSPLRTLAKNIQYFGAGTRLSVL.